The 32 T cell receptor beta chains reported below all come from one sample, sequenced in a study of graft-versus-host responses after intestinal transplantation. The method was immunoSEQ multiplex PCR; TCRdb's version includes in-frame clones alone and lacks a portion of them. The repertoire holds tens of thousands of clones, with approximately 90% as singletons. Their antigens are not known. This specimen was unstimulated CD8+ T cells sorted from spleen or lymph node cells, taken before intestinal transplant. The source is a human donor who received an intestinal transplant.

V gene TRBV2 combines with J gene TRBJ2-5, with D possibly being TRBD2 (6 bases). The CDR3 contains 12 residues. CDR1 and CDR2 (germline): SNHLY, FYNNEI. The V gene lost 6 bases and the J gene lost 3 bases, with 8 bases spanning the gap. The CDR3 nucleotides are TGTGCCAGCAGGGGACTTGAAGAGACCCAGTACTTC. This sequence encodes CASRGLEETQYF.

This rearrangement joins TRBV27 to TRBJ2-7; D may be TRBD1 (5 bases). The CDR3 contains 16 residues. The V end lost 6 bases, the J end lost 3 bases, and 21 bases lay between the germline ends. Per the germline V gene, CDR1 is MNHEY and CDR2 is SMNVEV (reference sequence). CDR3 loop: CASSVSLGATIYEQYF. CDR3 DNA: TGTGCCAGCAGCGTATCCCTTGGGGCCACCATCTACGAGCAGTACTTC.

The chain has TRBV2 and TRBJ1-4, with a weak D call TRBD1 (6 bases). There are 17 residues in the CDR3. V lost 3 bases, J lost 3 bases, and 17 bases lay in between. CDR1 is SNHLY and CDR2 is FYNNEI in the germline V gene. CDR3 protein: CASSELGGGTPNEKLFF. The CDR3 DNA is TGTGCCAGCAGTGAGTTGGGAGGGGGGACTCCTAATGAAAAACTGTTTTTT.

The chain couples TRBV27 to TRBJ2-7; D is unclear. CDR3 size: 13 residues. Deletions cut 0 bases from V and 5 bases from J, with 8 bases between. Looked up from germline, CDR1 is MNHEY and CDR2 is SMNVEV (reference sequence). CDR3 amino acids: CASSLSKDNEQYF. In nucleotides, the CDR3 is TGTGCCAGCAGTTTATCGAAGGATAACGAGCAGTACTTC.

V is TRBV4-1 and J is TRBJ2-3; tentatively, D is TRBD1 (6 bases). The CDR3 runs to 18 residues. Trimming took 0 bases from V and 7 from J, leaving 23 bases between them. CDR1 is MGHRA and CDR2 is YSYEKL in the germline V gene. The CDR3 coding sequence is TGCGCCAGCAGCCAAGAAGGGCCGGGACAAACATCACAGAATACGCAGTATTTT. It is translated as CASSQEGPGQTSQNTQYF.

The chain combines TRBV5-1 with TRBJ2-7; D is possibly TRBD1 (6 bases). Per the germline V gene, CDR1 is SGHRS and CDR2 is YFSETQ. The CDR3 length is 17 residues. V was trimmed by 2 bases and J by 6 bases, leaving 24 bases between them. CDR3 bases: TGCGCCAGCAGCTTCCTACTAGACAGGACATCCACTATCGAGCAGTACTTC. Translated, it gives CASSFLLDRTSTIEQYF.

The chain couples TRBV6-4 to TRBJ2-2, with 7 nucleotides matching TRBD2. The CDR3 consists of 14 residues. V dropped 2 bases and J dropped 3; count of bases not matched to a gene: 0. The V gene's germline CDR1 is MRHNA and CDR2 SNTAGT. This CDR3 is CASSDGGDTGELFF. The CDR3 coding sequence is TGTGCCAGCAGTGACGGGGGGGACACCGGGGAGCTGTTTTTT.

CDR3 amino acids: CASSLTGLATNEKLFF. The DNA of the CDR3 is TGCGCCAGCAGCTTGACAGGTTTAGCAACTAATGAAAAACTGTTTTTT. The rearrangement links TRBV5-1 to TRBJ1-4; perhaps TRBD1 as D (5 bases). Trimming removed 1 base from V and 0 bases from J, with 10 bases in between. CDR1 and CDR2 from the germline V gene are SGHRS and YFSETQ. The CDR3 sequence is 16 residues long.

CDR3 DNA sequence: TGTGCCAGCAGCCTCCGGGGGAAGGGGGAGCTGTTTTTT. It specifies CASSLRGKGELFF. This sequence joins TRBV5-4 and TRBJ2-2, with D possibly matching TRBD2 (6 bases). CDR3 length equals 13 residues. CDR1 is SGHNT, CDR2 YYREEE, per germline (reference sequence). V was clipped by 4 bases and J by 8 bases, with 12 bases between them.

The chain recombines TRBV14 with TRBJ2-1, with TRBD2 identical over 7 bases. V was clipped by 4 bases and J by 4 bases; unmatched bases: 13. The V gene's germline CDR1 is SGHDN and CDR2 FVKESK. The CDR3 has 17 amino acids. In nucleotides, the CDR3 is TGTGCCAGCAGCCCTCCCCCCGCCAGCGGGGATTACAATGAGCAGTTCTTC. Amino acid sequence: CASSPPPASGDYNEQFF. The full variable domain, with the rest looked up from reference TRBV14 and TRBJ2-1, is EAGVTQFPSHSVIEKGQTVTLRCDPISGHDNLYWYRRVMGKEIKFLLHFVKESKQDESGMPNNRFLAERTGGTYSTLKVQPAELEDSGVYFCASSPPPASGDYNEQFFGPGTRLTVL.

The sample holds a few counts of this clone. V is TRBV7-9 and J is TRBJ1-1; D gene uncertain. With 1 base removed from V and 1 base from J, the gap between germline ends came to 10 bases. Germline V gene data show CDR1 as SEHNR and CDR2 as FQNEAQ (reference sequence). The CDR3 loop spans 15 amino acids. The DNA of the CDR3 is TGTGCCAGCAGCTTAGGGGTTACGGGGAACACTGAAGCTTTCTTT. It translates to CASSLGVTGNTEAFF.

The CDR3 DNA reads as TGTGCCAGCAGCTTAGCCGAGTTCTCTGGAAACACCATATATTTT. Protein: CASSLAEFSGNTIYF. The rearrangement joins TRBV7-2 to TRBJ1-3; D is undetermined. This CDR3 spans 15 amino acids. CDR1 and CDR2 (germline): SGHTA, FQGNSA. V was cut by 0 bases and J by 0 bases, with 6 bases left in between.

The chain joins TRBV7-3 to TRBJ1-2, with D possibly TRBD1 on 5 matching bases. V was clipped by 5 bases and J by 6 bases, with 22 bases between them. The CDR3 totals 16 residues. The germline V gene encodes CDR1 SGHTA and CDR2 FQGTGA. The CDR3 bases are TGTGCCAGCAGCCTTCACGGGGGGAGACTAGTAGATGGCTACACCTTC. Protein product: CASSLHGGRLVDGYTF.

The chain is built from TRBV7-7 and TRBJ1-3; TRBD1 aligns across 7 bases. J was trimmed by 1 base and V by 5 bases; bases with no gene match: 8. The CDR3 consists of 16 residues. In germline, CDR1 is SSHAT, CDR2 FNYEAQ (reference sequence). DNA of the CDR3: TGTGCCAGCAGCCCCGGGACAGCAGAATCTGGAAACACCATATATTTT. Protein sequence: CASSPGTAESGNTIYF.

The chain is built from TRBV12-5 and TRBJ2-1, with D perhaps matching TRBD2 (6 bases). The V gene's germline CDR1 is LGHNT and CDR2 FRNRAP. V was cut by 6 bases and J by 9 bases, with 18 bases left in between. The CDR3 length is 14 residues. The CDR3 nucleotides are TGTGCTAGTGGGGCGGTCGGGGTTAGCGGTGAGCAGTTCTTC. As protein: CASGAVGVSGEQFF.

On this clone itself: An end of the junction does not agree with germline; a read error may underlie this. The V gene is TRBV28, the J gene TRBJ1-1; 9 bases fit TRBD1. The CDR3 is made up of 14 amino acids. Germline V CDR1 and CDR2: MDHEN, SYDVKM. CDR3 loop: CAGSWDRENTEAFF. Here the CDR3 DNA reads TGTGCCGGCAGTTGGGACAGGGAGAACACTGAAGCTTTCTTT.

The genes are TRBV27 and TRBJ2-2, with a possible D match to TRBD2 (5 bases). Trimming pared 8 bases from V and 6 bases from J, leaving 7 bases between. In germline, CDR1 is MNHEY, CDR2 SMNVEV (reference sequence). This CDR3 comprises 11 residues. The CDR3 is CASRGSGELFF. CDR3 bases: TGTGCCAGCCGAGGGTCCGGGGAGCTGTTTTTT.

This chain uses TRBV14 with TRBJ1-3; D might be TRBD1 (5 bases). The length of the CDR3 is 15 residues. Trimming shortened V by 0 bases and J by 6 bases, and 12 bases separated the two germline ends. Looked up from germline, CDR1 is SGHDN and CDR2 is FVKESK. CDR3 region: CASSQDVDSLNTIYF. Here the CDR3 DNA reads TGTGCCAGCAGCCAAGATGTTGACAGTCTAAACACCATATATTTT.

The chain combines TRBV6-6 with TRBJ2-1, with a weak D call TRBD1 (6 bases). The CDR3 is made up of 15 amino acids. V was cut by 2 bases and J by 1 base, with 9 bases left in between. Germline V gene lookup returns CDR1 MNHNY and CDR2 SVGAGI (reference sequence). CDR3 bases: TGTGCCAGCAGTTACATAGGGACATCCTACAATGAGCAGTTCTTC. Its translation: CASSYIGTSYNEQFF.

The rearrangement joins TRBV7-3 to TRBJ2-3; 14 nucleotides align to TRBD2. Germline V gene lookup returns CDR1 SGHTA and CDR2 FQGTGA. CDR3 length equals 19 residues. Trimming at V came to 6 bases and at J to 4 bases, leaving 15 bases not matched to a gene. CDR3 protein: CASRSPPPGLAGVADTQYF. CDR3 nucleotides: TGTGCCAGCAGATCCCCCCCACCGGGACTAGCGGGAGTCGCAGATACGCAGTATTTT.

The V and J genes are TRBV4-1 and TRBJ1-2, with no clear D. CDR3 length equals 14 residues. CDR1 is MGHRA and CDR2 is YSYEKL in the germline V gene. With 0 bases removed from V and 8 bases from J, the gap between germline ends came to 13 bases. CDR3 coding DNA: TGCGCCAGCAGCCAAGATTATTGGTGGGGAGGCTACACCTTC. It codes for CASSQDYWWGGYTF.

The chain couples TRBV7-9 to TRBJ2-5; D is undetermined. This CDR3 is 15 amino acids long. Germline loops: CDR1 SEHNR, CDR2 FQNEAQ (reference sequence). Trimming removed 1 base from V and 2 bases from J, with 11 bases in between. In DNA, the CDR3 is TGTGCCAGCAGCTTAGGGTGGGCAGAGCAAGAGACCCAGTACTTC. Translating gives CASSLGWAEQETQYF.

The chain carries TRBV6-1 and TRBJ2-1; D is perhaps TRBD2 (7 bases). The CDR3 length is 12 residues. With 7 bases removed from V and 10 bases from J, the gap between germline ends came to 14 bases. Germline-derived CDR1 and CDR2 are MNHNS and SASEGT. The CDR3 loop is CASITWGGEQFF. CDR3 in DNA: TGTGCCAGCATAACTTGGGGGGGCGAGCAGTTCTTC.

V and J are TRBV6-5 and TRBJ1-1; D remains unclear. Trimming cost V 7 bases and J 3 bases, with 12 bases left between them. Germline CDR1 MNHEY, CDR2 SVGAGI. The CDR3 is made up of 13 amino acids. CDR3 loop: CASNPLIHTEAFF. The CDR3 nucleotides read TGTGCCAGCAATCCTCTCATCCACACTGAAGCTTTCTTT.

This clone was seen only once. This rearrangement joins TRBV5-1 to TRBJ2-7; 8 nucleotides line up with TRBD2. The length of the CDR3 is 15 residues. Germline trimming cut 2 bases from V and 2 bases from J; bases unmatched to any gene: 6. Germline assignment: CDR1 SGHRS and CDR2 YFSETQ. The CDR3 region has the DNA TGCGCCAGCAGCTTCTTGACTAGCGCCCCCTACGAGCAGTACTTC. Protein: CASSFLTSAPYEQYF.

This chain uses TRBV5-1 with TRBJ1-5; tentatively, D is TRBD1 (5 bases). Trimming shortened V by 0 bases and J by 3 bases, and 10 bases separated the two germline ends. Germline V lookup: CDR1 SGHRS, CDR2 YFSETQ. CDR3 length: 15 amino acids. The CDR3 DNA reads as TGCGCCAGCAGCTTGGGGCAGGGCCCCAATCAGCCCCAGCATTTT. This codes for CASSLGQGPNQPQHF.

DNA for the CDR3: TGCGCCAGCAGCCAACAGGGTGCCACCGGGGAGCTGTTTTTT. This gives the protein CASSQQGATGELFF. The V call is TRBV4-1, the J call TRBJ2-2; TRBD1 might be the D (5 bases). V shed 2 bases and J shed 4 bases, with 8 bases lying between them. This CDR3 is 14 amino acids long. Germline V gene data show CDR1 as MGHRA and CDR2 as YSYEKL.

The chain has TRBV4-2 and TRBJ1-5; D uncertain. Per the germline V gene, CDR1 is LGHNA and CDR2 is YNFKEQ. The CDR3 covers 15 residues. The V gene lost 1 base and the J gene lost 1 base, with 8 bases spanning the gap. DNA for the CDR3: TGTGCCAGCAGCCAAGTGGGAGGAAGCAATCAGCCCCAGCATTTT. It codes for CASSQVGGSNQPQHF.

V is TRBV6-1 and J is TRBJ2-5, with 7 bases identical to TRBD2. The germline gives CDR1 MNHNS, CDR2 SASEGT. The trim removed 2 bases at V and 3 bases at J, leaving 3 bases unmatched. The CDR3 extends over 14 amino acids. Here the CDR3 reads CASSEYGGEETQYF. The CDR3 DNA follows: TGTGCCAGCAGTGAATATGGGGGGGAAGAGACCCAGTACTTC.

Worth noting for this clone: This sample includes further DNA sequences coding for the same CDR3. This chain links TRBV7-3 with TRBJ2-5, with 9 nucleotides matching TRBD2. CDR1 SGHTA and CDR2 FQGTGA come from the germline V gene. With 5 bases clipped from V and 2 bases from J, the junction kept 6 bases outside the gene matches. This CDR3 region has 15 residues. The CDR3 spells CASSLSGSGQETQYF. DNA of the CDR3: TGTGCCAGCAGCCTTAGCGGGAGTGGGCAAGAGACCCAGTACTTC.

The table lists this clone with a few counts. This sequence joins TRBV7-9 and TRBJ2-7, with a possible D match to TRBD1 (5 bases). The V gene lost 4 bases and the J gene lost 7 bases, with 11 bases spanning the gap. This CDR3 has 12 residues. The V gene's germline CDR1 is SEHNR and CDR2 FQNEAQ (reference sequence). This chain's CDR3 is CASSSDRAEQYF. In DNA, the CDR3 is TGTGCCAGCAGCTCTGACAGAGCAGAGCAGTACTTC.

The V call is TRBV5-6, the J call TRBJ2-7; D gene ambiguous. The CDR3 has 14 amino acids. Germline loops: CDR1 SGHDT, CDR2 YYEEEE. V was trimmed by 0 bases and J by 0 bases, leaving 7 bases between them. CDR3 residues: CASSLEGPSYEQYF. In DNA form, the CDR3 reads TGTGCCAGCAGCTTGGAAGGGCCCTCCTACGAGCAGTACTTC.